This TCR beta chain originates from a study of CD8 T cell repertoires and HIV-1 epitope variants. Points on this clone: The antigen remains undetermined.

Only in-frame clones appear in the TCRdb table, and some are missing; sequencing was by immunoSEQ multiplex PCR. The repertoire holds about 5,600 clones, approximately 65% seen once, with more than 40% in the top ten. Sequencing used cultured CD8+ T cells derived from PBMCs. The TCR was taken from a male donor with HIV.

The CDR3 nucleotides read TGTGCCAGCAGCCAAGATGGCAGGGCGAACACCGGGGAGCTGTTTTTT. As protein: CASSQDGRANTGELFF. The J gene is TRBJ2-2, the V gene TRBV4-2; the D gene is possibly TRBD1 (5 bases). V lost 0 bases and J 0 bases, leaving 8 bases between the germline ends. The CDR3 length is 16 residues. Germline CDR1 and CDR2: LGHNA and YNFKEQ.